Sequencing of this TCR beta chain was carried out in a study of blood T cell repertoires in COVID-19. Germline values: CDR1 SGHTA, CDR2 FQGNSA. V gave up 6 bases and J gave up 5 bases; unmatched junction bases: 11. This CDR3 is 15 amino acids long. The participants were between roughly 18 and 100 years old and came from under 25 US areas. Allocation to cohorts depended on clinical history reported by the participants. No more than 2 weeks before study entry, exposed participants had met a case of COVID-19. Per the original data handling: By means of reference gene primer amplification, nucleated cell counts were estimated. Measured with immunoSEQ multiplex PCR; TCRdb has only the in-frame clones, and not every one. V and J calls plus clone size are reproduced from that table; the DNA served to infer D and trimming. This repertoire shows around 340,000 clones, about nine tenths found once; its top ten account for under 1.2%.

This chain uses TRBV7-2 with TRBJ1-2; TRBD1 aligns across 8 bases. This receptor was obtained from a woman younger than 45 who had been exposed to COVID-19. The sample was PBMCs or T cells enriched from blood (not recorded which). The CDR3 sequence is CASSKQQGVGYGYTF. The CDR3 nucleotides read TGTGCCAGCAGTAAACAACAGGGGGTTGGGTATGGCTACACCTTC. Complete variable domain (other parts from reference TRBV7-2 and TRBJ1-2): GAGVSQSPSNKVTEKGKDVELRCDPISGHTALYWYRQSLGQGLEFLIYFQGNSAPDKSGLPSDRFSAERTGGSVSTLTIQRTQQEDSAVYLCASSKQQGVGYGYTFGSGTRLTVV.